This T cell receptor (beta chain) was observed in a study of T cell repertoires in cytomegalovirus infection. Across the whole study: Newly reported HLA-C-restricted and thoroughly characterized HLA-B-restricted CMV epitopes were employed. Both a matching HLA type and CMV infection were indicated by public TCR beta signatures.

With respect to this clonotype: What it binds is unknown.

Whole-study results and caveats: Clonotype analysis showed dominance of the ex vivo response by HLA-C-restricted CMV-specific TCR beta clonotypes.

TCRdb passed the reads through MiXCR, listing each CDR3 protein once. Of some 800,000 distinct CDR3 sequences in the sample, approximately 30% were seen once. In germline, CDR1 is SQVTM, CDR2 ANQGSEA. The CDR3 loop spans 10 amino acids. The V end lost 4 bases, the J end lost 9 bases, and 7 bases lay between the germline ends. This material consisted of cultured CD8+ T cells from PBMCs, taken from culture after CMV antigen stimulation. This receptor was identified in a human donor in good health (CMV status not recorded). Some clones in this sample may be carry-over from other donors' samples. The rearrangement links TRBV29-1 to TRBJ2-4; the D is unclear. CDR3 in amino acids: CSVVDPIQYF. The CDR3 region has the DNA TGCAGCGTTGTTGATCCCATTCAGTACTTC.